The 20 T cell receptor beta chains below come from one sample, sequenced in a study of OX40 agonist ivuxolimab in advanced cancers. The table came from immunoSEQ multiplex PCR; TCRdb's copy has only in-frame clones and leaves some out. The sample lists tens of thousands of clones; 80% to 90% were seen once. The sample in question was CD4+ or CD8+ T cells sorted from blood, obtained in a trial of the OX40 agonist ivuxolimab. The receptors were gathered from an adult with an advanced solid tumor such as melanoma, head and neck, liver or kidney cancer.

The J gene is TRBJ1-2, the V gene TRBV28, with D possibly being TRBD1 (5 bases). Germline V lookup: CDR1 MDHEN, CDR2 SYDVKM. The CDR3 totals 13 residues. The germline V and J ends were trimmed by 6 bases and 8 bases, with 16 bases remaining between them. The CDR3, as DNA: TGTGCCAGCAGCACTCCGGGACTTTGGGGCTACACCTTC. Its protein is CASSTPGLWGYTF.

The rearrangement links TRBV6-1 to TRBJ1-5; unclear D gene. Germline V gives CDR1 MNHNS, CDR2 SASEGT. The CDR3 loop spans 15 amino acids. V lost 1 base to trimming and J lost 5 bases, with 12 bases between them. The CDR3: CASSEGLAGYQPQHF. The CDR3 DNA follows: TGTGCCAGCAGTGAAGGCCTGGCAGGCTATCAGCCCCAGCATTTT.

The rearrangement uses TRBV10-3 and TRBJ2-5, with TRBD2 identical over 8 bases. V shed 3 bases and J 8 bases; nucleotides not matched to a gene: 14. Per germline, CDR1 ENHRY and CDR2 SYGVKD. CDR3 length equals 16 residues. The CDR3 loop reads CAISDPGGGRRETQYF. CDR3 DNA sequence: TGTGCCATCAGTGACCCGGGGGGGGGCCGAAGAGAAACCCAGTACTTC.

The gene calls are TRBV5-5 and TRBJ1-4; maybe TRBD1 (5 bases). The CDR3 consists of 15 residues. Trimming left V 4 bases short and J 0 bases short, with 10 bases between. The germline V gene has CDR1 SGHKS and CDR2 YYEKEE (reference sequence). This CDR3 is CASSATGATNEKLFF. CDR3 DNA sequence: TGTGCCAGCAGCGCAACAGGAGCAACTAATGAAAAACTGTTTTTT.

The chain links TRBV30 to TRBJ2-7; D possibly corresponds to TRBD1 (6 bases). From germline, CDR1 is GTSNPN and CDR2 SVGIG (reference sequence). V gave up 5 bases and J gave up 7 bases, with 15 bases separating them. This CDR3 has 12 residues. The CDR3 sequence is CAWSRDTLEQYF. As DNA, the CDR3 is TGTGCCTGGTCCCGGGACACCCTGGAGCAGTACTTC.

The genes are TRBV9 and TRBJ1-3; no clear D gene. The V gene lost 4 bases and the J gene lost 2 bases, with 10 bases spanning the gap. CDR3 length equals 14 residues. Germline assignment: CDR1 SGDLS and CDR2 YYNGEE. The CDR3 region has the DNA TGTGCCAGCAGCCCCCAGATAGCTGGAAACACCATATATTTT. The encoded protein is CASSPQIAGNTIYF.

The CDR3 is CASTKTGESTTGNTIYF. The CDR3 bases are TGTGCCAGCACCAAGACAGGGGAATCTACTACTGGAAACACCATATATTTT. This rearrangement joins TRBV2 to TRBJ1-3, with 8 bases fitting TRBD1. Germline CDR1 is SNHLY and CDR2 is FYNNEI. This CDR3 spans 17 amino acids. Losses at the gene ends were 7 bases for V and 2 bases for J; bases not matched to a gene: 13.

The CDR3 region is CASSSWGVSTTEAFF. The CDR3 coding sequence is TGTGCCAGCAGCTCTTGGGGGGTATCCACCACTGAAGCTTTCTTT. The genes are TRBV5-8 and TRBJ1-1; tentatively, D is TRBD1 (5 bases). This CDR3 spans 15 amino acids. CDR1 is SGHTS and CDR2 is YDEGEE in the germline V gene. V lost 3 bases, J lost 4 bases, and 16 bases lay in between.

The chain employs TRBV6-1 and TRBJ1-2; no clear D. Germline CDR1 is MNHNS and CDR2 is SASEGT. CDR3 length: 14 residues. V was pared by 1 base and J by 5 bases, with 11 bases between. Written as DNA, the CDR3 is TGTGCCAGCAGTGAAGAAGGAGGTATTTATGGCTACACCTTC. This sequence encodes CASSEEGGIYGYTF.

The V call is TRBV6-5, the J call TRBJ1-3, with D perhaps matching TRBD1 (6 bases). The CDR3 loop spans 14 amino acids. The ends were cut back, 6 bases at V and 0 bases at J, with 9 bases in the middle. Germline values: CDR1 MNHEY, CDR2 SVGAGI. The CDR3 nucleotides read TGTGCCAGCAGCCTGACAGGCTCTGGAAACACCATATATTTT. It encodes CASSLTGSGNTIYF.

The chain recombines TRBV21-1 with TRBJ1-1; the table names TRBD1, a call not compared with the DNA. TRBV21-1 counts as a pseudogene. The CDR3 is made up of 17 amino acids. This CDR3 reads CASSTGTGLLMNTEAFF. The CDR3 DNA is TGTGCCAGCAGCACCGGGACAGGGCTTTTGATGAACACTGAAGCTTTCTTT.

In its sample, this clone was seen once. The rearrangement uses TRBV5-8 and TRBJ2-5; TRBD1 or TRBD2 may be the D gene (5 bases each). The CDR3 has 14 residues. From germline, CDR1 is SGHTS and CDR2 YDEGEE. Trimming cost V 4 bases and J 6 bases, with 16 bases left between them. In nucleotides, the CDR3 is TGTGCCAGCAGCCCCTATACCGGGGCGAAGACCCAGTACTTC. Protein product: CASSPYTGAKTQYF.

The table lists this clone with a count of one. CDR3 coding DNA: TGTGCCAGCTCAAAACAGAACACTGAAGCTTTCTTT. It translates to CASSKQNTEAFF. The V call is TRBV18, the J call TRBJ1-1; D call uncertain. The CDR3 covers 12 residues. V was cut by 5 bases and J by 1 base, with 5 bases left in between. Germline CDR1 and CDR2: KGHSH and LQKENI.

The chain couples TRBV5-4 to TRBJ2-3; D gene unclear. V lost 0 bases and J lost 1, with 6 bases in between. Germline CDR1 and CDR2: SGHNT and YYREEE (reference sequence). This CDR3 comprises 14 residues. The CDR3 spells CASSLEVRTDTQYF. CDR3 bases: TGTGCCAGCAGCTTGGAGGTCCGCACAGATACGCAGTATTTT.

The gene calls are TRBV30 and TRBJ1-5; 9 positions match TRBD1. V lost 5 bases, J lost 3 bases, and 5 bases stayed unmatched. The CDR3 consists of 14 residues. Germline CDR1 and CDR2: GTSNPN and SVGIG (reference sequence). The CDR3 DNA reads as TGTGCCTGGGCTGGGACAGGGAACAATCAGCCCCAGCATTTT. Protein product: CAWAGTGNNQPQHF.

The V and J genes are TRBV2 and TRBJ2-1; no firm D call. Trimming stripped 5 bases from V and 13 bases from J, with 9 bases between. Germline V gene sequence: CDR1 SNHLY, CDR2 FYNNEI. This CDR3 spans 10 amino acids. The CDR3 DNA is TGTGCCAGCAGTAGTACGATCCAGTTCTTC. This sequence encodes CASSSTIQFF.

The CDR3 nucleotides read TGCGCCAGCAGCCTTGCTTTGAGAAACACCATATATTTT. Protein: CASSLALRNTIYF. V and J are TRBV4-1 and TRBJ1-3; no reliable D call. There are 13 residues in the CDR3. The ends were cut back, 4 bases at V and 5 bases at J, with 9 bases in the middle. Germline V gene lookup returns CDR1 MGHRA and CDR2 YSYEKL.

This sequence joins TRBV28 and TRBJ2-3; D is undetermined. The CDR3 is 14 amino acids. V dropped 5 bases and J dropped 0 bases, with 9 bases sitting between them. Germline CDR1 and CDR2: MDHEN and SYDVKM. The CDR3 DNA reads as TGTGCCAGCAGTACGCCTTTTAGCACAGATACGCAGTATTTT. As protein: CASSTPFSTDTQYF. Using reference TRBV28 and TRBJ2-3 for the parts outside the CDR3, the full variable domain is DVKVTQSSRYLVKRTGEKVFLECVQDMDHENMFWYRQDPGLGLRLIYFSYDVKMKEKGDIPEGYSVSREKKERFSLILESASTNQTSMYLCASSTPFSTDTQYFGPGTRLTVL.

Worth noting for this clone: Within the sample, other DNA sequences also encode this same CDR3. The chain employs TRBV5-1 and TRBJ1-1, with unresolved D. CDR1 is SGHRS, CDR2 YFSETQ, per germline. The V end lost 0 bases, the J end lost 0 bases, and 3 bases lay between the germline ends. The CDR3 loop spans 13 amino acids. CDR3 amino acids: CASSLELNTEAFF. CDR3 sequence (DNA): TGCGCCAGCAGCTTGGAACTGAACACTGAAGCTTTCTTT.

This chain joins TRBV7-9 and TRBJ2-7, with TRBD1 matching 10 bases. The V gene's germline CDR1 is SEHNR and CDR2 FQNEAQ (reference sequence). The CDR3 runs to 15 residues. V lost 4 bases, J lost 3 bases, and 6 bases stayed unmatched. The CDR3 spells CASSSDRGPIYEQYF. CDR3 bases: TGTGCCAGCAGCTCTGACAGGGGGCCGATCTACGAGCAGTACTTC. Combining the CDR3 with reference TRBV7-9 and TRBJ2-7 gives the whole variable domain DTGVSQNPRHKITKRGQNVTFRCDPISEHNRLYWYRQTLGQGPEFLTYFQNEAQLEKSRLLSDRFSAERPKGSFSTLEIQRTEQGDSAMYLCASSSDRGPIYEQYFGPGTRLTVT.